A single sample is the source of the 21 T cell receptor beta chains below, sequenced in a study of technical replicates of blood from a few donors. The method was immunoSEQ multiplex PCR; TCRdb's version includes in-frame clones alone and lacks a portion of them. The table lists some 47,000 clones, approximately 90% of them singletons. Sequencing input: PBMCs. The source of these receptors is a human donor in good health. Some clones in this sample may be carry-over from other donors' samples.

V usage is TRBV4-1 and J usage is TRBJ2-7, with a tentative D call TRBD2 (6 bases). Trimming stripped 4 bases from V and 9 bases from J, with 16 bases between. Germline CDR1 is MGHRA and CDR2 is YSYEKL. CDR3 length: 13 residues. CDR3 sequence reads: CASSLTGGRVQYF. The CDR3 region has the DNA TGCGCCAGCAGCCTAACCGGGGGACGCGTGCAGTACTTC.

The chain recombines TRBV5-1 with TRBJ1-1, with TRBD1 matching 9 bases. CDR1 and CDR2 from the germline V gene are SGHRS and YFSETQ. Losses at the gene ends were 4 bases for V and 4 bases for J; bases not matched to a gene: 11. CDR3 length: 16 amino acids. The CDR3 reads CASSPTGTTGGTEAFF. The CDR3 DNA follows: TGCGCCAGCAGCCCTACCGGGACGACAGGGGGCACTGAAGCTTTCTTT.

This chain joins TRBV10-3 and TRBJ1-2, with D hard to call. The V end was cut by 3 bases, the J end by 4 bases, with 15 bases between. Germline CDR1 reads ENHRY; CDR2 reads SYGVKD. The CDR3 sequence is 15 residues long. CDR3 sequence reads: CAISENVATFYGYTF. CDR3 nucleotides: TGTGCCATCAGTGAAAACGTAGCAACCTTCTATGGCTACACCTTC.

The chain recombines TRBV4-1 with TRBJ1-4, with 7 bases identical to TRBD1. The germline V gene has CDR1 MGHRA and CDR2 YSYEKL. This CDR3 is built from 18 residues. Trimming cost V 0 bases and J 10 bases; bases outside gene matches: 17. The CDR3 loop is CASSQEGGGGSLGLKLFF. DNA of the CDR3: TGCGCCAGCAGCCAAGAAGGAGGGGGCGGGTCCCTCGGGTTAAAACTGTTTTTT.

The V and J genes are TRBV7-9 and TRBJ2-6; 8 bases line up with TRBD1. V dropped 8 bases and J dropped 0; count of bases not matched to a gene: 9. This CDR3 is 17 amino acids long. Germline CDR1 is SEHNR and CDR2 is FQNEAQ (reference sequence). The CDR3 nucleotides read TGTGCCAGCGGGGCCGGGACAGGCTACTCTGGGGCCAACGTCCTGACTTTC. This encodes CASGAGTGYSGANVLTF.

This clone was seen once. The chain has TRBV4-3 and TRBJ2-7; TRBD2 agrees at 7 bases. V lost 1 base and J lost 5; bases outside the gene matches: 17. Germline assignment: CDR1 LGHNA and CDR2 YSLEER. The CDR3 totals 18 residues. The CDR3 region has the DNA TGCGCCAGCAGCCAAGGGCTCCGGGTGGGCGGGAGTGGGAACGAGCAGTACTTC. It encodes CASSQGLRVGGSGNEQYF.

The gene calls are TRBV6-5 and TRBJ2-1; 8 positions agree with TRBD2. J was trimmed by 9 bases and V by 2 bases; bases with no gene match: 12. The CDR3 is 16 amino acids. The germline gives CDR1 MNHEY, CDR2 SVGAGI. The CDR3 region is CASSYGAERESGEQFF. The CDR3 nucleotides are TGTGCCAGCAGTTACGGGGCTGAGCGGGAGTCTGGTGAGCAGTTCTTC.

This sequence joins TRBV5-4 and TRBJ1-2; D remains ambiguous. The length of the CDR3 is 13 residues. Germline V lookup: CDR1 SGHNT, CDR2 YYREEE (reference sequence). The germline V and J ends were trimmed by 2 bases and 5 bases, with 10 bases remaining between them. CDR3: CASSLKEVYGYTF. The CDR3 DNA reads TGTGCCAGCAGCTTAAAGGAGGTGTATGGCTACACCTTC. Based on the CDR3 plus reference TRBV5-4 and TRBJ1-2, the full variable domain is ETGVTQSPTHLIKTRGQQVTLRCSSQSGHNTVSWYQQALGQGPQFIFQYYREEENGRGNFPPRFSGLQFPNYSSELNVNALELDDSALYLCASSLKEVYGYTFGSGTRLTVV.

This clone was counted a single time. This chain connects TRBV7-6 to TRBJ1-4; TRBD1 aligns across 8 bases. CDR3 length: 17 amino acids. Trimming at V came to 5 bases and at J to 2 bases, leaving 10 bases not matched to a gene. Per germline, CDR1 SGHVS and CDR2 FNYEAQ. The CDR3 loop reads CASSNRQGLGTNEKLFF. CDR3 nucleotide sequence: TGTGCCAGCAGCAACAGACAGGGGCTCGGCACTAATGAAAAACTGTTTTTT.

The chain employs TRBV6-5 and TRBJ2-1, with 10 positions matching TRBD1. This CDR3 is built from 15 residues. J gave up 7 bases and V 8 bases, and 11 bases lay outside the gene matches. Germline V lookup: CDR1 MNHEY, CDR2 SVGAGI. CDR3 protein: CASRPRQGAENEQFF. In DNA form, the CDR3 reads TGTGCCAGCCGACCGCGACAGGGGGCGGAAAATGAGCAGTTCTTC.

V gene TRBV28 combines with J gene TRBJ1-1; D is undetermined. This CDR3 is 11 amino acids long. Trimming removed 9 bases from V and 0 bases from J, with 5 bases in between. The germline V gene has CDR1 MDHEN and CDR2 SYDVKM. The CDR3 is CASEMNTEAFF. CDR3 DNA: TGTGCCAGTGAGATGAACACTGAAGCTTTCTTT. The variable domain in full, with the rest retrieved from reference TRBV28 and TRBJ1-1, is DVKVTQSSRYLVKRTGEKVFLECVQDMDHENMFWYRQDPGLGLRLIYFSYDVKMKEKGDIPEGYSVSREKKERFSLILESASTNQTSMYLCASEMNTEAFFGQGTRLTVV.

The chain employs TRBV5-4 and TRBJ1-6; D unclear. Germline CDR1 reads SGHNT; CDR2 reads YYREEE (reference sequence). The CDR3 covers 15 residues. Trimming shortened V by 4 bases and J by 3 bases, and 11 bases separated the two germline ends. The CDR3 loop is CASSEGGYYNSPLHF. Here the CDR3 DNA reads TGTGCCAGCAGCGAGGGTGGGTACTATAATTCACCCCTCCACTTT.

This rearrangement joins TRBV29-1 to TRBJ2-7; weak D call: TRBD2 (5 bases). The CDR3 is made up of 13 amino acids. V lost 7 bases and J lost 7, with 20 bases in between. The germline CDR1 and CDR2 sequences are SQVTM and ANQGSEA. In DNA form, the CDR3 reads TGCAGCGGCCGCGGGTCCCTCGGGTCTGAGCAGTACTTC. This encodes CSGRGSLGSEQYF.

The V gene is TRBV29-1, the J gene TRBJ1-1; unclear D gene. This CDR3 has 11 residues. V gave up 4 bases and J gave up 0 bases, with 3 bases separating them. The germline V gene has CDR1 SQVTM and CDR2 ANQGSEA. CDR3 loop: CSVVMNTEAFF. The DNA of the CDR3 is TGCAGCGTTGTCATGAACACTGAAGCTTTCTTT.

The chain is built from TRBV21-1 and TRBJ2-3; TRBD1, the table's D call, was not compared with the DNA. TRBV21-1 is a pseudogene segment. The CDR3 is 17 amino acids. The CDR3 protein is CASSRNRQGSSTDTQYF. The CDR3 bases are TGTGCCAGCAGCAGAAACAGACAGGGCTCTAGCACAGATACGCAGTATTTT.

This clone appeared a single time. CDR3 nucleotides: TGTGCCACATCCCACAGGGGGCGCACAGATACGCAGTATTTT. Translating it yields CATSHRGRTDTQYF. The V gene is TRBV19, the J gene TRBJ2-3; 9 bases are shared with TRBD1. CDR3 length: 14 amino acids. Per the germline V gene, CDR1 is LNHDA and CDR2 is SQIVND (reference sequence). V trimming: 10 bases; J trimming: 1 base; junction bases outside the gene matches: 6.

The CDR3 region is CASSQVAGEQYF. CDR3 DNA: TGCGCCAGCAGCCAAGTAGCCGGCGAGCAGTACTTC. The rearrangement links TRBV4-1 to TRBJ2-7; D ambiguous. The germline V and J ends were trimmed by 1 base and 6 bases, with 7 bases remaining between them. Germline V gene lookup returns CDR1 MGHRA and CDR2 YSYEKL. The CDR3 extends over 12 amino acids.

The chain has TRBV10-3 and TRBJ1-2, with D uncertain. Germline CDR1 and CDR2: ENHRY and SYGVKD. The V gene lost 0 bases and the J gene lost 8 bases, with 13 bases spanning the gap. The CDR3 consists of 14 residues. CDR3 region: CAISESGITMGYTF. As DNA, the CDR3 is TGTGCCATCAGTGAGTCCGGGATTACTATGGGCTACACCTTC.

This clone came up a few times. The chain couples TRBV14 to TRBJ1-2, with D possibly matching TRBD1 (5 bases). V was trimmed by 0 bases and J by 7 bases, leaving 21 bases between them. The length of the CDR3 is 17 residues. Germline values: CDR1 SGHDN, CDR2 FVKESK. In DNA, the CDR3 is TGTGCCAGCAGCCAAGAAGGGGACTGGGGGGATTGGAGTGGCTACACCTTC. Its translation is CASSQEGDWGDWSGYTF.

The rearrangement joins TRBV15 to TRBJ2-7; D possibly corresponds to TRBD2 (5 bases). The CDR3 has 14 residues. Trimming pared 1 base from V and 2 bases from J, leaving 9 bases between. Germline lookup yields CDR1 LNHNV and CDR2 YYDKDF (reference sequence). This CDR3 is CATSRVGLPYEQYF. CDR3 DNA sequence: TGTGCCACCAGCAGAGTTGGACTTCCCTACGAGCAGTACTTC.

V is TRBV4-1 and J is TRBJ1-2; 8 bases map to TRBD1. The V and J ends lost 3 bases and 5 bases, in that order; junction bases with no gene match: 8. There are 15 residues in the CDR3. The germline V gene has CDR1 MGHRA and CDR2 YSYEKL. CDR3 DNA sequence: TGCGCCAGCAGCCACGGGACAGGAGCTATGTATGGCTACACCTTC. Translation gives CASSHGTGAMYGYTF.